The 13 T cell receptor beta chains below come from one sample, sequenced in a study of CD8+CD57+ T cells in acquired aplastic anemia. Sequencing involved patients with CD8+CD57+ cell expansion previously shown by flow cytometry. The use of genomic DNA as template underpinned the TCR beta VDJ and CDR3 profiling. TCRdb fed the reads into MiXCR, producing one record per CDR3 protein. The table lists about 200,000 distinct CDR3 sequences, approximately 60% of them singletons. Sequences were obtained from sorted CD4+, CD8+, or CD8+CD57+ T cells (not recorded which) from PBMCs. Source of these receptors: a human donor with aplastic anemia.

The rearrangement uses TRBV20-1 and TRBJ2-1; perhaps TRBD2 as D (5 bases). CDR1 DFQATT and CDR2 SNEGSKA come from the germline V gene (reference sequence). V was cut by 3 bases and J by 6 bases, with 12 bases left in between. The CDR3 is 13 residues long. CDR3 in DNA: TGCAGTGCTAGGGCTAGCACGCGCAATGAGCAGTTCTTC. Its protein is CSARASTRNEQFF.

This clonotype was counted between two and nine times. CDR3 nucleotide sequence: TGTGCCACCAGTGCCGGGCAAGACAGGGACCTACAAGAGACCCAGTACTTC. Translation: CATSAGQDRDLQETQYF. The chain joins TRBV24-1 to TRBJ2-5; 7 nucleotides align to TRBD1. This CDR3 region has 17 residues. Germline CDR1 KGHDR, CDR2 SFDVKD. Trimming cost V 5 bases and J 2 bases; bases outside gene matches: 13.

The chain uses TRBV27 and TRBJ1-3; D call uncertain. V dropped 4 bases and J dropped 16 bases, with 14 bases sitting between them. Germline-derived CDR1 and CDR2 are MNHEY and SMNVEV (reference sequence). The CDR3 is 11 residues long. The CDR3 DNA sequence: TGTGCCAGCAGTTATCTTGGCCGCCACTATTTT. This codes for CASSYLGRHYF.

The chain has TRBV10-2 and TRBJ1-2, with 8 bases identical to TRBD1. The V and J ends lost 2 bases and 8 bases, in that order; junction bases with no gene match: 4. The CDR3 extends over 13 amino acids. The V gene's germline CDR1 is WSHSY and CDR2 SAAADI. The CDR3 is CASSETGGRGYTF. DNA for the CDR3: TGCGCCAGCAGTGAGACAGGGGGACGAGGCTACACCTTC.

V is TRBV2 and J is TRBJ1-6, with 9 positions matching TRBD1. The germline V gene has CDR1 SNHLY and CDR2 FYNNEI. The CDR3 consists of 15 residues. V shed 7 bases, J shed 7 bases, and the junction held 8 bases outside the gene matches. Here the CDR3 DNA reads TGTGCCAGCATCCCGGGACAGGGTTCCAATTCACCCCTCCACTTT. Amino acids: CASIPGQGSNSPLHF.

CDR3 in DNA: TGTGCCAGCAGTGCACAGGGGGGACGGACAATGAACACTGAAGCTTTCTTT. This translates into CASSAQGGRTMNTEAFF. This chain connects TRBV2 to TRBJ1-1; TRBD1 aligns across 8 bases. The length of the CDR3 is 17 residues. CDR1 and CDR2 from the germline V gene are SNHLY and FYNNEI. With V trimmed by 4 bases and J by 0 bases, 10 bases remained unmatched.

This clonotype was seen only once. Given a much more abundant clone one base away, this may be a read error. The V and J genes are TRBV15 and TRBJ1-1; unclear D gene. In germline, CDR1 is LNHNV, CDR2 YYDKDF (reference sequence). The length of the CDR3 is 16 residues. Here the CDR3 DNA reads TGTGCCAGCAGCTTAGAAGGTCGTAACCAAAACACTGAAGCTTTCTTT. Residues: CASSLEGRNQNTEAFF.

In the case of this clonotype: The junction differs from germline at one of its ends, possibly a read error. J is TRBJ2-2 and V is TRBV7-7; D unclear. CDR3 length: 16 amino acids. The V gene's germline CDR1 is SSHAT and CDR2 FNYEAQ (reference sequence). Here the CDR3 reads CASSFELPRNTGELFF. The CDR3 coding sequence is TGTGCTAGCAGCTTTGAACTGCCTAGGAACACCGGGGAGCTGTTTTTT.

This clonotype is a singleton in its sample. This chain uses TRBV25-1 with TRBJ1-6; weak D call: TRBD1 (5 bases). Germline CDR1 MGHDK, CDR2 SYGVNS. Trimming stripped 8 bases from V and 12 bases from J, with 20 bases between. The CDR3 sequence is 14 residues long. The CDR3 sequence: CASGSGTDHLPLHF. The CDR3 DNA sequence: TGTGCCAGCGGATCCGGGACGGATCACTTACCCCTCCACTTT. The full variable domain, in which reference TRBV25-1 and TRBJ1-6 provide the parts outside the CDR3, is EADIYQTPRYLVIGTGKKITLECSQTMGHDKMYWYQQDPGMELHLIHYSYGVNSTEKGDLSSESTVSRIRTEHFPLTLESARPSHTSQYLCASGSGTDHLPLHFGNGTRLTVT.

V usage is TRBV19 and J usage is TRBJ2-3; 10 nucleotides match TRBD2. The end of the DNA fits TRBJ2-5 better, so the J call may be wrong. The CDR3 sequence is 17 residues long. Germline loops: CDR1 LNHDA, CDR2 SQIVND (reference sequence). The DNA of the CDR3 is TGTGCCAGTAGTAACCGCTTCCCGAGCGGGAGGGAAGAGACCCAGTACTTC. Translated, it gives CASSNRFPSGREETQYF.

J is TRBJ1-5 and V is TRBV2, with D uncertain. Trimming removed 1 base from V and 7 bases from J, with 5 bases in between. The CDR3 spans 12 residues. CDR1 is SNHLY, CDR2 FYNNEI, per germline. CDR3 nucleotide sequence: TGTGCCAGCAGTGAAGAAGGGCAGCCCCAGCATTTT. This translates into CASSEEGQPQHF.

This clonotype was seen once. V is TRBV19 and J is TRBJ2-1; 7 nucleotides line up with TRBD2. Looked up from germline, CDR1 is LNHDA and CDR2 is SQIVND (reference sequence). CDR3 length: 14 amino acids. Losses at the gene ends were 5 bases for V and 8 bases for J; bases not matched to a gene: 9. CDR3 coding DNA: TGTGCCAGTAGTTTCGGACTAGTAGGCGATGAGCAGTTCTTC. Translating it yields CASSFGLVGDEQFF.

This clonotype was seen more than once but under ten times. This sequence joins TRBV11-2 and TRBJ2-7; D might be TRBD1 (6 bases). Deletions cut 0 bases from V and 2 bases from J, with 11 bases between. This CDR3 is 15 amino acids long. CDR1 SGHAT and CDR2 FQNNGV come from the germline V gene. In DNA form, the CDR3 reads TGTGCCAGCAGCTTAGAATCCGGACAGACCTACGAGCAGTACTTC. The encoded protein is CASSLESGQTYEQYF.